Listed here is a single T cell receptor (beta chain). MiXCR was run by TCRdb on the 5' RACE reads, yielding one entry per CDR3 protein. The sample includes fewer than 40,000 distinct CDR3 sequences, approximately 7.4% of them seen just once. V dropped 5 bases and J dropped 1; count of bases not matched to a gene: 8. The CDR3 consists of 17 residues. The sample comes from a study of chronic HIV infection and antiretroviral therapy. Sequencing used peripheral blood. The TCR originated in an adult who had HIV and had not received antiretroviral therapy, or was an uninfected healthy control (not recorded which). The V call is TRBV12-3 or TRBV12-4, the J call TRBJ2-3; 11 bases line up with TRBD2. The CDR3 region has the DNA TGTGCCAGCAGTCCCGGGACTAGCGGATTCCGCACAGATACGCAGTATTTT. This codes for CASSPGTSGFRTDTQYF.